This T cell receptor beta chain emerged from a study of T cell changes during pregnancy in multiple sclerosis. Germline values: CDR1 MNHEY, CDR2 SMNVEV (reference sequence). The CDR3 covers 12 residues. The ends lost 7 bases at V and 5 bases at J; junction bases unmatched: 5. Libraries were prepared by immunoSEQ multiplex PCR; TCRdb keeps only in-frame clonotypes and omits some of them. The repertoire has 46,000 or so clones, around 93% of them found once; the top ten carry approximately 4%. The input for sequencing was CD8+ T cells from peripheral blood mononuclear cells, taken after pregnancy. The receptor was isolated from a female donor with multiple sclerosis, enrolled in a pregnancy study. V usage is TRBV27 and J usage is TRBJ2-7; 7 bases map to TRBD2. CDR3 in amino acids: CASTGRYHEQYF. CDR3 coding DNA: TGTGCCAGCACCGGGAGGTATCACGAGCAGTACTTC.